This T cell receptor (beta chain) originates from a study of T-cell memory formation after mild COVID-19 (dated by TCRdb to the early 2020s). Turning to the overall study: Most TCR sequence clusters were specific to one of the two donors. In two donors, T-cell clones that expanded and contracted after mild COVID-19 were followed by sequencing TCRalpha and TCRbeta repertoires longitudinally. Two young, previously healthy adult volunteers made up the cohort, one male and one female.

What the research found in general, with its limitations: Some responding clones were detected in pre-infection memory, suggesting pre-existing cross-reactive memory T cells joined the SARS-CoV-2 response. From day 15 to 85, contracting clones showed balanced CD4/CD8 phenotypes, whereas a second wave of clones that expanded from day 15 to 37 leaned towards CD4+. Contracting CD4+ clones were found mainly in CM and EM memory subsets, while CD8+ clones were enriched in EMRA. SARS-CoV-2 specificity was not confirmed for the second-wave clones peaking on day 37. The study included only a couple of mild cases, and larger cohorts that include severe cases with pre-infection samples were judged to be necessary.

Ficoll-Paque density gradient centrifugation was the method used to isolate PBMCs. This clonotype turned up a few times. What this receptor recognizes is not known. No base quality information exists; no much larger clone differs at one position. CDR1 MNHEY and CDR2 SMNVEV were looked up in the germline V gene (reference sequence). The CDR3 has 17 amino acids, counting the end cysteine and phenylalanine. The entry retains the CDR3 DNA only, 51 bases that are in frame from base 1. V is clipped by 0 bases and J by 3 bases, and the sequence between their germline boundaries is 14 bases long. Sequenced using an Illumina NovaSeq 6000. Using 5'RACE with constant-segment primers, TCRalpha and TCRbeta cDNA libraries were constructed, with sample barcodes and unique molecular identifiers added in the process. Trizol reagent was used to extract RNA from every sample. The libraries were amplified in two PCR steps, and the second step added a second sample barcode and Illumina TruSeq adapters. Libraries were sequenced on an Illumina NovaSeq with 2 x 150 bp paired-end reads. The study's processing was this. Demultiplexing of reads and collapsing into UMI-guided consensus sequences were performed with migec v1.2.7. Using mixcr v2.1.11, UMI consensuses were aligned to TRA and TRB V and J templates and then assembled into clonotypes. A clonotype was counted as expanded or contracted only if both edgeR and NoisET called the change significant, with noise models trained on biological replicates. For edgeR calls, the cutoffs were a false discovery rate-adjusted p below 0.01 and a log2 fold-change threshold of 1. As an exploratory analysis of dynamics, max-normalized trajectories of the 1000 most abundant clonotypes were examined by PCA with hierarchical clustering. The CD4 or CD8 phenotype of responding clones was assigned using the separately sequenced CD4+ and CD8+ repertoires. The public reads were quality trimmed at Q25 with fastp and then assembled into clones with MiXCR by TCRdb, keeping productive beta chains. Every entry covers one CDR3 protein and lists the most common genes and DNA from its rows. The V and J calls follow TCRdb's processing rather than the paper's. Present in this sample are 200,000 to 300,000 distinct CDR3 sequences, over 15% of which were seen just once. 22% of the sample lies in the top ten.

The sequencing sample was made of PBMCs or a T cell subset sorted from them (not recorded which). The TCR was taken from a man between 18 and 29 years old who had mild COVID-19 (a few samples of this study predate the infection). The sample titles of this study are shuffled in the database, so cell type and time point are left out; the donor was told from shared clones. Rearrangement joined TRBV27 to TRBJ1-4; no confident D gene assignment can be made. The CDR3 in this case is CASSLSRKAVPNEKLFF. The bases are TGTGCCAGCAGTTTATCCAGGAAGGCGGTACCTAATGAAAAACTGTTTTTT.